This T cell receptor (beta chain) stems from a study of blood T cell repertoires in COVID-19. Germline CDR1 and CDR2: SNHLY and FYNNEI. The CDR3 length is 15 residues. Trimming cost V 7 bases and J 7 bases; bases outside gene matches: 13. The repertoire was sequenced with immunoSEQ multiplex PCR; TCRdb's copy has only in-frame clones and lacks some. The table includes some 180,000 clones, 70% to 85% detected once. The sequenced sample consisted of PBMCs or T cells enriched from blood (not recorded which). This receptor was obtained from a woman aged 60-75 years with acute COVID-19. The V call is TRBV2, the J call TRBJ2-5; TRBD2 matches at 9 bases. This CDR3 is CASTATSGGDGTQYF. CDR3 DNA sequence: TGTGCCAGCACGGCGACTAGCGGTGGGGATGGGACCCAGTACTTC. Together with reference TRBV2 and TRBJ2-5, the CDR3 gives the full variable domain: EPEVTQTPSHQVTQMGQEVILRCVPISNHLYFYWYRQILGQKVEFLVSFYNNEISEKSEIFDDQFSVERPDGSNFTLKIRSTKLEDSAMYFCASTATSGGDGTQYFGPGTRLLVL.